These T cell receptor beta chains were read from a single sample in a study of T cells in Graves' hyperthyroidism and ophthalmopathy. Each CDR3 protein gets one entry after TCRdb re-called the multiplex PCR reads with MiXCR. In the table there are some 460,000 distinct CDR3 sequences, roughly 14% of which are singletons. Sequenced material: blood. These receptors were taken from a woman between 18 and 30 years old with Graves' hyperthyroidism. Each CDR3 is given with its conserved first and last residue.

>TRBV6-1|TRBJ1-6
CASSSATEYNSPLHF
>TRBV27|TRBJ2-5
CASSTGTRGETQYF
>TRBV20-1|TRBJ2-7
CSARDLLESSSYEQYF
>TRBV18|TRBJ1-5
CASSPDITGEGQPQHF
>TRBV2|TRBJ2-7
CASTLGGTGREQYF
>TRBV28|TRBJ1-2
CASSPPPGTGVLTF
>TRBV30|TRBJ2-1
CAWSGGSSYNEQFF
>TRBV28|TRBJ2-3
CASSLDLRRALTDTQYF
>TRBV20-1|TRBJ1-2
CSAPQTDPYGYTF
>TRBV12-3/TRBV12-4|TRBJ1-5
CASSPFKRPQHF
>TRBV2|TRBJ1-2
CASRDTYYGYTF
>TRBV5-1|TRBJ1-5
CASSRPGNCSNQPQHF
>TRBV2|TRBJ2-1
CASSYRVAEQFF
>TRBV18|TRBJ2-7
CASSNDRGEQYF
>TRBV20-1|TRBJ2-7
CSADNSGGADYEQYF
>TRBV12-3/TRBV12-4|TRBJ1-6
CASSLERPSSYNSPLHF
>TRBV12-3/TRBV12-4|TRBJ2-1
CASSLQTGNSYNEQFF
>TRBV5-1|TRBJ2-1
CASSFYLGREQFF
>TRBV6-1|TRBJ2-7
CASIPPSGEQYF
>TRBV11-2|TRBJ2-1
CASSLLWGRYEQFF
>TRBV6-1|TRBJ1-2
CASSYSGGSAGYTF
>TRBV5-8|TRBJ2-1
CASRPLVATSSYNEQFF
>TRBV28|TRBJ1-2
CASKVRGRALDGYTF
>TRBV2|TRBJ2-7
CASKADSGTYEQYF
>TRBV20-1|TRBJ1-2
CSATVTGGGYTF
>TRBV11-2|TRBJ1-1
CASSGVMNTEAFF
>TRBV6-1|TRBJ2-1
CASSGLAGACSYNEQFF
>TRBV20-1|TRBJ1-4
CSARSTRGASEKLFF
>TRBV12-3/TRBV12-4|TRBJ1-2
CASSSPGQGGYGYTF
>TRBV12-3/TRBV12-4|TRBJ1-2
CASSPGVGDNYGYTF
>TRBV20-1|TRBJ1-5
CSARVGSGQGYGQPQHF
>TRBV20-1|TRBJ2-7
CSARGTSGRISYEQYF
>TRBV10-3|TRBJ2-7
CAISELDSGTPYEQYF
>TRBV10-2|TRBJ1-2
CASSEAGGEGGYTF
>TRBV5-1|TRBJ2-2
CASSLAPQGTGELFF
>TRBV5-6|TRBJ1-2
CASTSGTVGYTF
>TRBV7-9|TRBJ2-3
CASSFRTLSTDTQYF
>TRBV5-1|TRBJ2-3
CASRLPGQGADTQYF
>TRBV12-3/TRBV12-4|TRBJ1-1
CASSPTHTEAFF
>TRBV24-1|TRBJ1-5
CATSWRGLNYSNQPQHF
>TRBV2|TRBJ2-3
CASSAPGLATDTQYF
>TRBV20-1|TRBJ2-3
CSAGRGPETSWGTDTQYF
>TRBV28|TRBJ2-7
CASSSLAEPSYEQYF
>TRBV28|TRBJ2-4
CAIQRGGAGDIQYF
>TRBV6-1|TRBJ1-5
CASSEGVPGPQHF
>TRBV18|TRBJ2-1
CASSPPSRQGYNEQFF
>TRBV11-3|TRBJ2-7
CASSLTGTSPFYEQYF